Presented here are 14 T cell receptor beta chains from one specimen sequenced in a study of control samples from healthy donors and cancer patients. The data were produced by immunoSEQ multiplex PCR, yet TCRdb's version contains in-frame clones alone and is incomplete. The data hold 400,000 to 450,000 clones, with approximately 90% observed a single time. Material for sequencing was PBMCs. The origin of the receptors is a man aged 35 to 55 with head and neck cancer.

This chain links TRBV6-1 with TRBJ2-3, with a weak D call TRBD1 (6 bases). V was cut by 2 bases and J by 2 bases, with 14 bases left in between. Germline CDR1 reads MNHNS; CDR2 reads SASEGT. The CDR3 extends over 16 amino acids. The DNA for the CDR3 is TGTGCCAGCAGTGAACGGGCAGGGGCCTCCACAGATACGCAGTATTTT. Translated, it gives CASSERAGASTDTQYF.

The CDR3, as DNA: TGCAGCGTTGACGGGAAGGGCCTGGGGGAGACCCAGTACTTC. Its protein product is CSVDGKGLGETQYF. The gene calls are TRBV29-1 and TRBJ2-5; perhaps TRBD2 as D (5 bases). Germline lookup yields CDR1 SQVTM and CDR2 ANQGSEA. CDR3 size: 14 residues. Trimming removed 3 bases at V and 5 bases at J, with 16 bases between. The full variable domain, its missing parts supplied by reference TRBV29-1 and TRBJ2-5, is SAVISQKPSRDICQRGTSLTIQCQVDSQVTMMFWYRQQPGQSLTLIATANQGSEATYESGFVIDKFPISRPNLTFSTLTVSNMSPEDSSIYLCSVDGKGLGETQYFGPGTRLLVL.

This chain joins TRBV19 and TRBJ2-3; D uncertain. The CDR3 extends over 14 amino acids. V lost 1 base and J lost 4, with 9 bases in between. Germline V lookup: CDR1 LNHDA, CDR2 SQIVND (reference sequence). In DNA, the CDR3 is TGTGCCAGTAGTATAGCTTCCCAGCCAGATACGCAGTATTTT. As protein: CASSIASQPDTQYF.

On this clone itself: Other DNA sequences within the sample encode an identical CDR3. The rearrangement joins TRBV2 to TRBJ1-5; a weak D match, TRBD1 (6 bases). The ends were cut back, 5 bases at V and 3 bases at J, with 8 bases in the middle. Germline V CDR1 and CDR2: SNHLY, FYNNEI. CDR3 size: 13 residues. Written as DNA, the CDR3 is TGTGCCAGCAGTAGGGACACCAATCAGCCCCAGCATTTT. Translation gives CASSRDTNQPQHF.

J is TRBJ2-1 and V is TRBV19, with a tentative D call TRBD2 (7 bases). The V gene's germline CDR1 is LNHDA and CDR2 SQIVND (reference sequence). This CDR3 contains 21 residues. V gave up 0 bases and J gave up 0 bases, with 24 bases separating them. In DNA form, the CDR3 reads TGTGCCAGTAGTATAGATTGGGGCGGGGGCCCCCTCCTTAGCTCCTACAATGAGCAGTTCTTC. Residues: CASSIDWGGGPLLSSYNEQFF. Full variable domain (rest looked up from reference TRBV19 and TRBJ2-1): DGGITQSPKYLFRKEGQNVTLSCEQNLNHDAMYWYRQDPGQGLRLIYYSQIVNDFQKGDIAEGYSVSREKKESFPLTVTSAQKNPTAFYLCASSIDWGGGPLLSSYNEQFFGPGTRLTVL.

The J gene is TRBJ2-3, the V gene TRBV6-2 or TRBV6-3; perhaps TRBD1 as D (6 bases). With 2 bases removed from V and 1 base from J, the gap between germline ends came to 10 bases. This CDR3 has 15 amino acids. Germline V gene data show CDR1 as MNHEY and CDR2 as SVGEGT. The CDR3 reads CASSYAGVGTDTQYF. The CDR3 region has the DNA TGTGCCAGCAGTTACGCAGGGGTCGGCACAGATACGCAGTATTTT.

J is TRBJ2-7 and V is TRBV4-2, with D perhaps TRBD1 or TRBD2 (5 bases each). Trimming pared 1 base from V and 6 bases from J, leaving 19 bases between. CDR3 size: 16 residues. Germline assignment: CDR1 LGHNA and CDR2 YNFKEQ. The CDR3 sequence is CASSQGFSGRAVEQYF. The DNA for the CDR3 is TGTGCCAGCAGCCAAGGGTTTTCGGGGCGGGCGGTCGAGCAGTACTTC.

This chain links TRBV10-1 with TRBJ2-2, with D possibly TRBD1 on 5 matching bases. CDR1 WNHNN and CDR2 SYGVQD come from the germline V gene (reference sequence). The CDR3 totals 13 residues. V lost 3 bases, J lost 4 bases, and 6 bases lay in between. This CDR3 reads CASSDDSTGELFF. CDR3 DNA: TGCGCCAGCAGTGATGACAGCACCGGGGAGCTGTTTTTT.

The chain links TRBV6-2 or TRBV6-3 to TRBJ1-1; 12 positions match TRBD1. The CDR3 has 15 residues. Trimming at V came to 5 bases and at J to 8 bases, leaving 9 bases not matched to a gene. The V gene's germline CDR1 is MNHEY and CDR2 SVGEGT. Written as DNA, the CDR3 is TGTGCCAGCAGTCCCGCCGGGACAGGGGGCCCAGAAGCTTTCTTT. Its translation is CASSPAGTGGPEAFF.

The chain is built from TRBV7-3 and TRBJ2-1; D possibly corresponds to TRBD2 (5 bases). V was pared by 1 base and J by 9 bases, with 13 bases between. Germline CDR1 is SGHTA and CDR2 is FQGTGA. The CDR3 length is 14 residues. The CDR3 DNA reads TGTGCCAGCAGCTTAAGCTCGGGGTGGACTGAGCAGTTCTTC. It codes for CASSLSSGWTEQFF.

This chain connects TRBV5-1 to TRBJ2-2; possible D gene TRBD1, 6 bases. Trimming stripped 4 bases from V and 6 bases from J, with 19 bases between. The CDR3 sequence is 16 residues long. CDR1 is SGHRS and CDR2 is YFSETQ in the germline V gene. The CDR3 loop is CASSVYDAGVPGELFF. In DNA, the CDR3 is TGCGCCAGCAGCGTTTACGACGCAGGGGTACCCGGGGAGCTGTTTTTT.

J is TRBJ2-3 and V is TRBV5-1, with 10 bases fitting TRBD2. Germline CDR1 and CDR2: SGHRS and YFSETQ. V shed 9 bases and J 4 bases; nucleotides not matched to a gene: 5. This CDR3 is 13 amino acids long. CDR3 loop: CATRAGGSDTQYF. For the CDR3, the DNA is TGCGCCACCAGAGCGGGGGGGTCAGATACGCAGTATTTT. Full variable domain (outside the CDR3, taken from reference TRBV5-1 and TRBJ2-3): KAGVTQTPRYLIKTRGQQVTLSCSPISGHRSVSWYQQTPGQGLQFLFEYFSETQRNKGNFPGRFSGRQFSNSRSEMNVSTLELGDSALYLCATRAGGSDTQYFGPGTRLTVL.

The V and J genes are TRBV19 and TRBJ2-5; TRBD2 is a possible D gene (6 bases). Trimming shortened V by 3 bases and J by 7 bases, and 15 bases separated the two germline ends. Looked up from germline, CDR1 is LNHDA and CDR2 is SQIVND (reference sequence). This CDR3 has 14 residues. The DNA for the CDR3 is TGTGCCAGTAGTATGGCCTCGGCGGGAACGACCCAGTACTTC. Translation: CASSMASAGTTQYF.

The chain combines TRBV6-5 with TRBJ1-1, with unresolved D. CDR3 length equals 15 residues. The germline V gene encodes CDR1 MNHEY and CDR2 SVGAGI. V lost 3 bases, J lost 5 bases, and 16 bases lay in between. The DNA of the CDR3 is TGTGCCAGCAGTTATTACGAGGGTAGTGGGACTGAAGCTTTCTTT. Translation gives CASSYYEGSGTEAFF.